This T cell receptor beta chain was identified in a study of post-analysis software for immune sequencing data. Overall study: Relapsing-remitting, secondary progressive and progressive-relapsing courses of multiple sclerosis were included. Study-level findings and limits: The normalized Chao1 diversity of multiple sclerosis patients was significantly lower than that of controls. A few TRBV segments, TRBV5-6, TRBV5-1 and TRBV20-1 among them, were found more frequent in patients than controls.

This CDR3 is built from 12 residues. Germline V CDR1 and CDR2: SQVTM, ANQGSEA. Concerning this clonotype itself: Antigen: not known.

The TCR beta cDNA libraries carried unique molecular identifiers. Roughly 500,000 cDNA molecules were obtained per 1 to 10 million input T cells. Each CDR3 protein gets one entry after TCRdb re-called the PCR reads with MiXCR. The table lists some 800,000 distinct CDR3 sequences, around 42% of them singletons. The material sequenced was blood. This receptor was identified in a girl aged 10-17 years with multiple sclerosis. The chain uses TRBV29-1 and TRBJ2-5, with 10 bases lining up with TRBD1. TRBJ2-7 explains the end of the DNA better; the J call may be wrong. CDR3 sequence: CSGGQGRYEQYF. CDR3 bases: TGCAGCGGGGGACAGGGGCGCTACGAGCAGTACTTC.